A selection of T cell receptor beta chains follows, all from one sample in a study of blood T cell repertoires in COVID-19. The method was immunoSEQ multiplex PCR; TCRdb's version includes in-frame clones alone and lacks a portion of them. The sample has about 480,000 clones, roughly 89% seen once; the top ten hold over 0.7%. Input material: peripheral blood. These receptors originate from a man aged 18 to 29 with COVID-19, enrolled during active disease. CDR3s include the opening cysteine and the closing phenylalanine or tryptophan. A D gene is named only where the DNA matches it firmly. Where a row states a size, it is once, few, many or the class of an expanded clone; other rows omit it.

CDR3 protein | CDR3 DNA | V gene | clone size | J gene | D gene
CASSLARGPRDYGYTF | TGTGCCAGCAGCTTAGCGCGTGGGCCGAGGGACTATGGCTACACCTTC | TRBV7-8 | - | TRBJ1-2 | -
CASSLRYEQYF | TGTGCCAGCAGCTTACGCTACGAGCAGTACTTC | TRBV11-3 | - | TRBJ2-7 | -
CASGLSSGSANEQFF | TGCGCCAGCGGTCTCTCTAGCGGGAGTGCCAATGAGCAGTTCTTC | TRBV5-1 | - | TRBJ2-1 | TRBD2
CASRPTSGRLDTQYF | TGTGCCAGTCGCCCAACTAGCGGGAGGTTAGATACGCAGTATTTT | TRBV19 | - | TRBJ2-3 | TRBD2
CASSFDRAPGETQYF | TGTGCCAGCAGTTTTGACAGGGCCCCCGGGGAGACCCAGTACTTC | TRBV6-6 | - | TRBJ2-5 | TRBD1
CASSYSGLSNYGYTF | TGTGCCAGCAGTTACTCCGGACTCTCTAACTATGGCTACACCTTC | TRBV6-5 | - | TRBJ1-2 | -
CASSNRDRGGVLTF | TGTGCCAGCAGCAACCGGGACAGGGGTGGGGTCCTGACTTTC | TRBV3-1/TRBV3-2 | - | TRBJ2-6 | TRBD1
CASSLSRARTGVSSNQPQHF | TGTGCCAGCAGCCTGTCGCGAGCGAGGACAGGGGTCTCTAGCAATCAGCCCCAGCATTTT | TRBV16 | - | TRBJ1-5 | TRBD1
CASSEDHPGGPGNTIYF | TGTGCCAGCAGTGAAGACCATCCCGGCGGCCCAGGAAACACCATATATTTT | TRBV2 | - | TRBJ1-3 | -
CASSPRDSLDQPQHF | TGTGCCAGCAGCCCCAGGGACAGCCTGGATCAGCCCCAGCATTTT | TRBV9 | - | TRBJ1-5 | TRBD1
CASRTRTGELFF | TGCGCCAGCAGAACGAGGACCGGGGAGCTGTTTTTT | TRBV5-1 | - | TRBJ2-2 | -
CASSFGRGSGNTIYF | TGTGCCAGCAGCTTCGGCAGGGGCTCTGGAAACACCATATATTTT | TRBV5-5 | - | TRBJ1-3 | -
CASSYWEGGPYEQFF | TGTGCCAGCAGTTACTGGGAGGGAGGGCCTTATGAGCAGTTCTTC | TRBV6-2/TRBV6-3 | - | TRBJ2-1 | TRBD2
CASKAGSNEQFF | TGCGCCAGCAAGGCGGGTTCCAATGAGCAGTTCTTC | TRBV5-1 | few | TRBJ2-1 | -
CAIYSGANVLTF | TGTGCCATCTACTCTGGGGCCAACGTCCTGACTTTC | TRBV10-3 | - | TRBJ2-6 | -
CASSLGRGPTPPPLHF | TGTGCCAGCAGCTTAGGTCGAGGTCCCACTCCTCCACCCCTCCACTTT | TRBV11-3 | few | TRBJ1-6 | -
CASSGMTGRVAGELFF | TGTGCCAGCAGCGGAATGACAGGGCGCGTGGCCGGGGAGCTGTTTTTT | TRBV5-4 | - | TRBJ2-2 | TRBD1
CASSDPGTGGYEQYF | TGTGCCAGCAGTGATCCCGGGACAGGGGGCTACGAGCAGTACTTC | TRBV25-1 | - | TRBJ2-7 | TRBD1
CASSLHTMNTEAFF | TGTGCCAGCAGTTTACATACTATGAACACTGAAGCTTTCTTT | TRBV27 | few | TRBJ1-1 | -
CASSQALAKNIQYF | TGTGCCAGCAGCCAGGCCCTAGCCAAAAACATTCAGTACTTC | TRBV4-2 | - | TRBJ2-4 | -
CASSLDPGLADEQFF | TGTGCCAGCAGCTTGGACCCGGGACTAGCCGATGAGCAGTTCTTC | TRBV7-9 | - | TRBJ2-1 | TRBD2
CASSQDVGGYGYTF | TGTGCCAGCAGCCAAGATGTGGGAGGCTATGGCTACACCTTC | TRBV3-1/TRBV3-2 | - | TRBJ1-2 | -
CASSEVAVAEAFF | TGTGCCAGCAGTGAAGTGGCAGTGGCTGAAGCTTTCTTT | TRBV6-1 | - | TRBJ1-1 | -
CASSYGRNQETQYF | TGTGCCAGCAGTTACGGCAGGAACCAAGAGACCCAGTACTTC | TRBV6-5 | - | TRBJ2-5 | -
CASSPSTGTEAFF | TGTGCCAGCAGCCCGTCTACAGGCACTGAAGCTTTCTTT | TRBV3-1/TRBV3-2 | - | TRBJ1-1 | -
CASSLNRESPLHF | TGTGCCAGCAGTTTAAACAGGGAATCACCCCTCCACTTT | TRBV12-3/TRBV12-4 | - | TRBJ1-6 | -
CASISTSGTYEQYF | TGTGCCAGCATCTCAACTAGCGGCACCTACGAGCAGTACTTC | TRBV4-2 | - | TRBJ2-7 | TRBD2
CASSQRLAGSYEQYF | TGTGCCAGCAGCCAGAGACTAGCGGGTTCCTACGAGCAGTACTTC | TRBV4-2 | - | TRBJ2-7 | TRBD2
CASSLTGLTYEQYF | TGCGCCAGCAGCTTGACAGGGTTAACCTACGAGCAGTACTTC | TRBV5-1 | - | TRBJ2-7 | -
CASSFQGSAEAFF | TGTGCCAGCAGCTTCCAGGGGAGTGCTGAAGCTTTCTTT | TRBV7-9 | - | TRBJ1-1 | -
CASSEQGETYEQYF | TGTGCCAGCAGTGAGCAGGGGGAGACCTACGAGCAGTACTTC | TRBV2 | - | TRBJ2-7 | TRBD1
CASSLAPSGGRGGELFF | TGTGCCAGCAGCTTAGCACCTAGCGGGGGTCGCGGCGGGGAGCTGTTTTTT | TRBV7-9 | - | TRBJ2-2 | TRBD2
CASSPGVADTQYF | TGTGCCAGCAGCCCAGGGGTGGCAGATACGCAGTATTTT | TRBV11-2 | - | TRBJ2-3 | -
CASSQWSSGPGTGELFF | TGTGCCAGCAGCCAGTGGAGTAGCGGGCCAGGCACCGGGGAGCTGTTTTTT | TRBV3-1/TRBV3-2 | once | TRBJ2-2 | TRBD2
CAISAQLSTGEQYF | TGTGCCATCAGTGCACAGTTGTCCACTGGCGAGCAGTACTTC | TRBV10-3 | - | TRBJ2-7 | -
CASSLAATAARETQYF | TGTGCCAGCAGCTTGGCCGCGACGGCGGCTAGGGAGACCCAGTACTTC | TRBV5-5 | - | TRBJ2-5 | -
CASRPQGYEQYF | TGTGCCAGCAGGCCCCAGGGGTACGAGCAGTACTTC | TRBV2 | - | TRBJ2-7 | -
CASYGQLNTEAFF | TGTGCCAGTTATGGACAGCTGAACACTGAAGCTTTCTTT | TRBV18 | - | TRBJ1-1 | -
CASRGELAGATGELFF | TGTGCCAGTAGGGGTGAACTAGCGGGGGCCACCGGGGAGCTGTTTTTT | TRBV19 | - | TRBJ2-2 | TRBD2
CASSATGGNTEAFF | TGCGCCAGCAGCGCTACAGGGGGCAACACTGAAGCTTTCTTT | TRBV5-1 | - | TRBJ1-1 | TRBD1
CASSTAGINQPQHF | TGTGCCAGCAGTACAGCGGGGATCAATCAGCCCCAGCATTTT | TRBV27 | - | TRBJ1-5 | -
CASIDRANSPLHF | TGTGCCAGCATCGACAGGGCCAATTCACCCCTCCACTTT | TRBV6-5 | - | TRBJ1-6 | TRBD1
CAWGTGETQYF | TGTGCCTGGGGGACAGGAGAGACCCAGTACTTC | TRBV30 | - | TRBJ2-5 | TRBD1
CASSIGGSETQYF | TGTGCCAGTAGTATTGGTGGGAGTGAGACCCAGTACTTC | TRBV19 | - | TRBJ2-5 | -
CASSPSGRDTGELFF | TGTGCCAGCTCACCAAGCGGGAGGGACACCGGGGAGCTGTTTTTT | TRBV18 | - | TRBJ2-2 | TRBD2
CASSFQGGEQYF | TGTGCCAGCAGTTTCCAGGGTGGGGAGCAGTACTTC | TRBV27 | - | TRBJ2-7 | -
CASSVLAGHTDTQYF | TGTGCCAGCAGTGTCCTAGCGGGGCACACAGATACGCAGTATTTT | TRBV2 | - | TRBJ2-3 | TRBD2
CASSFRGTGELFF | TGTGCCAGCAGTTTTAGGGGAACCGGGGAGCTGTTTTTT | TRBV12-3/TRBV12-4 | - | TRBJ2-2 | -
CASSRTGSYNEQFF | TGTGCCAGCAGCCGGACAGGCTCCTACAATGAGCAGTTCTTC | TRBV2 | - | TRBJ2-1 | TRBD1
CASSEQGIGYTF | TGTGCCAGCAGTGAACAGGGGATCGGCTACACCTTC | TRBV6-1 | few | TRBJ1-2 | -